Listed below are T cell receptor beta chains from one sample, sequenced in a study of T cell changes during pregnancy in multiple sclerosis. The repertoire was sequenced with immunoSEQ multiplex PCR; TCRdb's copy has only in-frame clones and lacks some. This repertoire shows tens of thousands of clones, about 89% found once; its top ten account for approximately 1.5%. Specimen: peripheral blood, collected in the second trimester of pregnancy. The receptors derive from a female donor with multiple sclerosis, enrolled in a pregnancy study. Each CDR3 is given with its conserved first and last residue. A D gene is named only where the DNA matches it firmly. Size values are once, few and many counts, or a class for expanded clones, and some rows have none.

j_call d_call v_call clone_size cdr3_nt cdr3_aa
TRBJ2-2 TRBD2 TRBV9 . TGTGCCAGCAGGAGACACGGGACTAGCGGGGTAACCACCGGGGAGCTGTTTTTT CASRRHGTSGVTTGELFF
TRBJ2-7 . TRBV6-4 . TGTGCCAGCAGTGGGCCGGGGGAGCAGTACTTC CASSGPGEQYF
TRBJ1-5 TRBD1 TRBV4-3 . TGCGCCAGCAGCCAAGAACGTTTCGGGGGACAGGGGGCCAATCAGCCCCAGCATTTT CASSQERFGGQGANQPQHF
TRBJ1-3 . TRBV30 . TGTGCCTGGAGTGTAATTCGGACTCCGAACTCTGGAAACACCATATATTTT CAWSVIRTPNSGNTIYF
TRBJ2-7 TRBD1 TRBV4-3 . TGCGCCAGCAGCCAAGTCGTTCTCTCGGGGACAGGGGCCTACGAGCAGTACTTC CASSQVVLSGTGAYEQYF
TRBJ1-5 . TRBV4-3 . TGCGCCAGCAGCCAATCGGCAGGGAGGGGCAATCAGCCCCAGCATTTT CASSQSAGRGNQPQHF
TRBJ2-7 . TRBV7-2 . TGTGCCAGCAGCTTCACAGGGTCCTCCTACGAGCAGTACTTC CASSFTGSSYEQYF
TRBJ2-2 TRBD2 TRBV6-4 . TGTGCCAGCAGTTTCGAGGGACTAGCGATCCCCGGGGAGCTGTTTTTT CASSFEGLAIPGELFF
TRBJ1-1 . TRBV6-5 . TGTGCCAGCAGAGCGGCGGGCACTGAAGCTTTCTTT CASRAAGTEAFF
TRBJ1-1 . TRBV18 . TGTGCCAGCTCACCACGGGGGGTAGGGACTGAAGCTTTCTTT CASSPRGVGTEAFF
TRBJ1-2 . TRBV5-1 once TGCGCCAGCAGGCCGACTTTGCGTCAAGGAAGTTCGTATGGCTACACCTTC CASRPTLRQGSSYGYTF
TRBJ2-1 . TRBV6-1 . TGTGCCAGCAGGCGGGCTGATGAGCAGTTCTTC CASRRADEQFF
TRBJ2-3 TRBD2 TRBV7-7 . TGTGCCAGCAGCCCGTGGACTAGCGGGGGTCCGGATACGCAGTATTTT CASSPWTSGGPDTQYF
TRBJ2-7 . TRBV12-1 . TGTGCGCTCCCCAGGGGGCGACCCCGCGTCTACGAGCAGTACTTC CALPRGRPRVYEQYF
TRBJ2-1 . TRBV29-1 . TGCAGCGGACGGGGAAGCTCCTACAATGAGCAGTTCTTC CSGRGSSYNEQFF
TRBJ1-4 TRBD1 TRBV5-1 . TGCGCCAGCAGCTTGCGTTCTACAGGGGGTGAAAAACTGTTTTTT CASSLRSTGGEKLFF
TRBJ2-7 . TRBV6-6 . TGTGCCAGCAGTTATGCAGACAGCTCCTACGAGCAGTACTTC CASSYADSSYEQYF
TRBJ2-5 TRBD2 TRBV2 . TGTGCCAGCAGTCGCATCGGGACTAGCGGGTACCAAGAGACCCAGTACTTC CASSRIGTSGYQETQYF
TRBJ1-1 . TRBV28 . TGTGCCAGCAGACCTAAAACACCCCGAGGGACTGAAGCTTTCTTT CASRPKTPRGTEAFF
TRBJ2-3 . TRBV11-2 . TGTGCCAGCAGCTTTAAGACAGGCACAGATACGCAGTATTTT CASSFKTGTDTQYF
TRBJ1-1 . TRBV6-5 . TGTGCCAGCAGTTCCCCGGGCAGGGGTAGTACCACTGAAGCTTTCTTT CASSSPGRGSTTEAFF
TRBJ2-7 TRBD1 TRBV27 . TGTGCCAGCAGTTCCCCGGACAGGGGTTCCTACGAGCAGTACTTC CASSSPDRGSYEQYF
TRBJ1-5 . TRBV27 . TGTGCCTCCAAGTTTAGGGTCGACAGTAGCAATCAGCCCCAGCATTTT CASKFRVDSSNQPQHF
TRBJ2-1 TRBD2 TRBV5-1 few TGCGCCAGCAGCTTGGGACTAGCGGGTCAGGAGCAGTTCTTC CASSLGLAGQEQFF
TRBJ2-5 . TRBV18 . TGTGCCAGCTCACCGGCGGGTTCTAATGCGGGAGAGACCCAGTACTTC CASSPAGSNAGETQYF
TRBJ1-2 . TRBV5-1 . TGCGCCAGCAGCTTGGGGGGCAGCACAGCTAACTATGGCTACACCTTC CASSLGGSTANYGYTF
TRBJ2-1 . TRBV19 . TGTGCGACGGGGTGGCGTTCCCACAATGAGCAGTTCTTC CATGWRSHNEQFF
TRBJ2-7 TRBD1 TRBV10-3 . TGTGCCATCAGTCTCGGGACAGGGGCCTACGAGCAGTACTTC CAISLGTGAYEQYF
TRBJ1-6 . TRBV6-6 medium-sized TGTGCCAGCAGTTCGACAGAGAATTCACCCCTCCACTTT CASSSTENSPLHF
TRBJ2-5 TRBD2 TRBV5-1 . TGCGCCAGCATAGCCAGCGGGGTGGATGGGACCCAGTACTTC CASIASGVDGTQYF
TRBJ1-3 . TRBV6-6 . TGTGCCACCGTTACTGGAAACACCATATATTTT CATVTGNTIYF
TRBJ1-2 TRBD1 TRBV18 few TGTGCCAGCTCACCCGAAGGGGGCGGTGGAAGCTATGGCTACACCTTC CASSPEGGGGSYGYTF
TRBJ1-3 . TRBV6-5 . TGTGCCAGCCTTTCCCCCGGGGGCTCTGGAAACACCATATATTTT CASLSPGGSGNTIYF
TRBJ2-7 . TRBV7-2 . TGTGCCAGCAGCTTAGACCTTGCTAGGGTGAGCGGGTCCTCCTACGAGCAGTACTTC CASSLDLARVSGSSYEQYF
TRBJ2-5 . TRBV2 once TGTGCCAGCAGTGATTTCCGGGGGAGGGAGACCCAGTACTTC CASSDFRGRETQYF
TRBJ2-7 . TRBV7-3 . TGTGCCAGCAGCTCACAGGGCTCATACGAGCAGTACTTC CASSSQGSYEQYF
TRBJ2-1 . TRBV2 . TGTGCCAGCAGTGAACCAGAAGACGGGTACAATGAGCAGTTCTTC CASSEPEDGYNEQFF
TRBJ1-2 . TRBV15 . TGTGCCACCAGCAGAGATCTCGATAGCCGGCCGTACTATGGCTACACCTTC CATSRDLDSRPYYGYTF
TRBJ1-2 TRBD1 TRBV4-3 . TGCGCCAGCAGCCTCAACCCCGGGACAGGGAATGGCTACACCTTC CASSLNPGTGNGYTF
TRBJ2-5 . TRBV5-6 once TGTGCCAGCAGCTCCCTCCTCGAAGAGACCCAGTACTTC CASSSLLEETQYF
TRBJ2-2 TRBD1 TRBV19 . TGTGCCAGTAGTATGGGGACAGGGGGCTACACCGGGGAGCTGTTTTTT CASSMGTGGYTGELFF
TRBJ2-5 . TRBV10-3 . TGTGCCATCAGTGATCTCCCTGGGCTAGCTGTGGAGACCCAGTACTTC CAISDLPGLAVETQYF
TRBJ2-1 . TRBV4-2 . TGTGCCAGCAGCCAAGATCTAAACACAGGTCGTTTGTACAATGAGCAGTTCTTC CASSQDLNTGRLYNEQFF
TRBJ1-1 . TRBV18 . TGTGCCAGCTCACTACAGAAGAACACTGAAGCTTTCTTT CASSLQKNTEAFF
TRBJ1-3 . TRBV18 . TGTGCCAGCTCACCGACCTGGACGGGGGGCTCTGGAAACACCATATATTTT CASSPTWTGGSGNTIYF
TRBJ2-1 TRBD1 TRBV19 . TGTGCCAGTACCCTCGCCGGGACAGAATACAATGAGCAGTTCTTC CASTLAGTEYNEQFF
TRBJ1-2 . TRBV4-3 . TGCGCCAGCAGCCAAGCTAAGGGGGATGGCTACACCTTC CASSQAKGDGYTF
TRBJ1-2 . TRBV29-1 . TGCAGCGCCTTGACAGATGGCTACACCTTC CSALTDGYTF
TRBJ2-7 TRBD2 TRBV7-9 once TGTGCCAGCAGCCCGAGCGGGGGCGAGCAGTACTTC CASSPSGGEQYF
TRBJ1-3 . TRBV19 . TGTGCCAGTAGTATAGAGTTTTTAGACTCTGGAAACACCATATATTTT CASSIEFLDSGNTIYF